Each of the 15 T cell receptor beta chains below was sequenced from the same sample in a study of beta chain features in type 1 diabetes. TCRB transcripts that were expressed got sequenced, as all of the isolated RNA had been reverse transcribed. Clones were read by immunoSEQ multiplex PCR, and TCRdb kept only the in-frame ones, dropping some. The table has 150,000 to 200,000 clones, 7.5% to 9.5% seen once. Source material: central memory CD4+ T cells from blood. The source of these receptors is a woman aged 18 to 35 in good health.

The CDR3: CASSLSLYEQYF. The CDR3 DNA reads as TGTGCCAGCAGCTTGTCCCTCTACGAGCAGTACTTC. The chain is built from TRBV5-8 and TRBJ2-7; D is uncertain. Per germline, CDR1 SGHTS and CDR2 YDEGEE. The CDR3 is 12 amino acids. Between the trimmed V and J ends, which lost 1 base and 3 bases, there was a span of 5 bases.

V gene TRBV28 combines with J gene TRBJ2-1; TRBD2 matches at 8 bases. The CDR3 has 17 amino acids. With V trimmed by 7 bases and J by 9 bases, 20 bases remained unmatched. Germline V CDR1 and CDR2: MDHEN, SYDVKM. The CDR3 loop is CASTSTAGLAGRAEQFF. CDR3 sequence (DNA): TGTGCCAGCACCTCAACAGCGGGCTTAGCCGGGAGGGCTGAGCAGTTCTTC. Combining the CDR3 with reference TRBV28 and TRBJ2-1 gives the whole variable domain DVKVTQSSRYLVKRTGEKVFLECVQDMDHENMFWYRQDPGLGLRLIYFSYDVKMKEKGDIPEGYSVSREKKERFSLILESASTNQTSMYLCASTSTAGLAGRAEQFFGPGTRLTVL.

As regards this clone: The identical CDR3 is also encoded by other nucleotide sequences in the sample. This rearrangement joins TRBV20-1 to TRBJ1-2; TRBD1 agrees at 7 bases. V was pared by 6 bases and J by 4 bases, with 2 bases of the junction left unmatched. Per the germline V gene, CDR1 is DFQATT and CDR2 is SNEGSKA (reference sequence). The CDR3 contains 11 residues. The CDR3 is CSARTGYGYTF. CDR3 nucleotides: TGCAGTGCCCGGACAGGCTATGGCTACACCTTC.

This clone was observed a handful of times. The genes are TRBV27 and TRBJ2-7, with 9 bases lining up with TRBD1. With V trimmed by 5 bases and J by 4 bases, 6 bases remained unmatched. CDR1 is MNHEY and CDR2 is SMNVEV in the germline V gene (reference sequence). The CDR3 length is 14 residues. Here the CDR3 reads CASSIQGAEYEQYF. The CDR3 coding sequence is TGTGCCAGCAGTATACAGGGGGCGGAATACGAGCAGTACTTC.

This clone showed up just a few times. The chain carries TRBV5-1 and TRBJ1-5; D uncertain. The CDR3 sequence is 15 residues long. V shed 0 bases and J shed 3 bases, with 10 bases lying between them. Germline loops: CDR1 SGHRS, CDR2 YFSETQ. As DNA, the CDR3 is TGCGCCAGCAGCTTGGCCGGGGTGGTCAATCAGCCCCAGCATTTT. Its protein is CASSLAGVVNQPQHF.

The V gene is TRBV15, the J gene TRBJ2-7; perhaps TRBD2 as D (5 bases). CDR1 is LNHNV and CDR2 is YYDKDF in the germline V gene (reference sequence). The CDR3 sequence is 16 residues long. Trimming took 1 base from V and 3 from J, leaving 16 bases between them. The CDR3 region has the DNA TGTGCCACCAGCAGAGGAGGAGCGGACGAACTCTACGAGCAGTACTTC. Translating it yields CATSRGGADELYEQYF.

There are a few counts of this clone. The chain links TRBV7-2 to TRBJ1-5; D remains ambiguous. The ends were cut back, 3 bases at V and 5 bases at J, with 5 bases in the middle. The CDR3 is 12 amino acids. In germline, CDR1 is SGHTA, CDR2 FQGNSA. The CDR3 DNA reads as TGTGCCAGCAGCTTTGCAGATCAGCCCCAGCATTTT. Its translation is CASSFADQPQHF.

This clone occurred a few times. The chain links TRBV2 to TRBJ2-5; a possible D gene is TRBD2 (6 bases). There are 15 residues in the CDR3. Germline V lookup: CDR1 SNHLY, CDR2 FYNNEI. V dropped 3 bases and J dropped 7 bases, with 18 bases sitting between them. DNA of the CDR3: TGTGCCAGCAGTGAGGGGTGGGGAGGTACGGGGACCCAGTACTTC. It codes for CASSEGWGGTGTQYF. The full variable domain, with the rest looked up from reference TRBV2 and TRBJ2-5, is EPEVTQTPSHQVTQMGQEVILRCVPISNHLYFYWYRQILGQKVEFLVSFYNNEISEKSEIFDDQFSVERPDGSNFTLKIRSTKLEDSAMYFCASSEGWGGTGTQYFGPGTRLLVL.

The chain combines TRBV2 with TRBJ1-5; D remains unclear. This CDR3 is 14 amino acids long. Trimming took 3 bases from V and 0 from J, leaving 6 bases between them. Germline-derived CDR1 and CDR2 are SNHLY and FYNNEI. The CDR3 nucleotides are TGTGCCAGCAGTGACAGGCATAGCAATCAGCCCCAGCATTTT. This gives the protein CASSDRHSNQPQHF.

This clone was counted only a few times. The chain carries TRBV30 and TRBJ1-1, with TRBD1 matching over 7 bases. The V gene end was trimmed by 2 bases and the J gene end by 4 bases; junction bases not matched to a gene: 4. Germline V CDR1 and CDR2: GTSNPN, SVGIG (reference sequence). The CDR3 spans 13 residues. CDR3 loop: CAWSSNRGTEAFF. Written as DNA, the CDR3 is TGTGCCTGGAGTTCCAACAGGGGCACTGAAGCTTTCTTT. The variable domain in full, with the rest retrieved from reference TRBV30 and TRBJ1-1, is SQTIHQWPATLVQPVGSPLSLECTVEGTSNPNLYWYRQAAGRGLQLLFYSVGIGQISSEVPQNLSASRPQDRQFILSSKKLLLSDSGFYLCAWSSNRGTEAFFGQGTRLTVV.

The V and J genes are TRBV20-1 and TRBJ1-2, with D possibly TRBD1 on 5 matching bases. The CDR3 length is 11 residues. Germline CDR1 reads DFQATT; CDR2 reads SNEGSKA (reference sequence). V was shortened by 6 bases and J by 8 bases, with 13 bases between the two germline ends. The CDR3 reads CSAGGGVGYTF. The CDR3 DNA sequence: TGCAGTGCGGGGGGAGGGGTCGGCTACACCTTC.

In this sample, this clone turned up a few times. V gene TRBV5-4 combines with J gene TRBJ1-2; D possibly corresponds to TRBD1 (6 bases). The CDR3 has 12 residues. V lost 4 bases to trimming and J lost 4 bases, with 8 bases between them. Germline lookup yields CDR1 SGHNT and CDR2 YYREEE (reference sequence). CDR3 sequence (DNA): TGTGCCAGCAGCCCGGACAGCTATGGCTACACCTTC. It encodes CASSPDSYGYTF.

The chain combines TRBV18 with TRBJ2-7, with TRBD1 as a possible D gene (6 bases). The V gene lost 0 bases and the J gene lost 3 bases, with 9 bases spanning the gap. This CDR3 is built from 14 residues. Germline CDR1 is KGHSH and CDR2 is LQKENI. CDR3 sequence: CASSPPGQDYEQYF. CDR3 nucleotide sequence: TGTGCCAGCTCACCACCGGGACAAGACTACGAGCAGTACTTC.

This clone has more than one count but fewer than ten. CDR3: CAWSVAGVNPDTQYF. The CDR3 bases are TGTGCCTGGAGTGTCGCGGGGGTAAACCCGGATACGCAGTATTTT. The V call is TRBV30, the J call TRBJ2-3, with 7 bases fitting TRBD2. Per the germline V gene, CDR1 is GTSNPN and CDR2 is SVGIG (reference sequence). This CDR3 comprises 15 residues. Trimming removed 0 bases from V and 6 bases from J; junction bases left unmatched: 9. The whole variable domain, remainder taken from reference TRBV30 and TRBJ2-3, is SQTIHQWPATLVQPVGSPLSLECTVEGTSNPNLYWYRQAAGRGLQLLFYSVGIGQISSEVPQNLSASRPQDRQFILSSKKLLLSDSGFYLCAWSVAGVNPDTQYFGPGTRLTVL.

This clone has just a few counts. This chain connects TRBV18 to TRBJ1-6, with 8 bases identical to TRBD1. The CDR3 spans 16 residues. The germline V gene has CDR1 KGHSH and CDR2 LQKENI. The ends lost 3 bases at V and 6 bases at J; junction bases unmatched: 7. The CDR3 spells CASSPNRDRLNSPLHF. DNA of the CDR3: TGTGCCAGCTCACCGAACCGGGACAGGCTTAATTCACCCCTCCACTTT.